This TCR beta chain was captured by sequencing in a study of OX40 agonist ivuxolimab in advanced cancers. This CDR3 is 13 amino acids long. Looked up from germline, CDR1 is MNHEY and CDR2 is SMNVEV (reference sequence). V lost 6 bases, J lost 7 bases, and 16 bases lay in between. The data were produced by immunoSEQ multiplex PCR, yet TCRdb's version contains in-frame clones alone and is incomplete. The table records around 19,000 clones, approximately 84% of them present only once. This chain joins TRBV27 and TRBJ2-7; a possible D gene is TRBD2 (6 bases). The sequencing used CD4+ or CD8+ T cells sorted from blood, collected in a trial of the OX40 agonist ivuxolimab. The source is an adult with an advanced solid tumor such as melanoma, head and neck, liver or kidney cancer. The CDR3 spells CASSWGGMGEQYF. The CDR3 DNA is TGTGCCAGCAGCTGGGGCGGGATGGGGGAGCAGTACTTC.